Listed below are T cell receptor beta chains from one sample, sequenced in a study of blood T cell repertoires in COVID-19. Assay: immunoSEQ multiplex PCR; the TCRdb copy retains only in-frame clones and omits some. This table holds over 150,000 clones, approximately 82% found once. The sequenced sample consisted of peripheral blood. Receptors were obtained from a human donor with acute or convalescent COVID-19. The donor label of this sample is uncertain. The CDR3 runs from the conserved cysteine through the conserved F or W. Each record gives: clone size, D gene, J gene, V gene, CDR3 protein, CDR3 DNA. D genes are given only for firm matches. Size is stated for part of the rows, as once, few or many counts, or as a class when the clone is expanded.

>few|TRBD1|TRBJ2-7|TRBV15
CATSRVRGQIYEQYF
TGTGCCACCAGCAGAGTTCGGGGACAGATCTACGAGCAGTACTTC
>.|TRBD2|TRBJ2-1|TRBV24-1
CATSEGTPRGVNEQFF
TGTGCCACCAGTGAAGGGACCCCCCGGGGGGTCAATGAGCAGTTCTTC
>once|.|TRBJ1-2|TRBV5-1
CASSLGAASNYGYTF
TGCGCCAGCAGCTTGGGGGCTGCTTCTAACTATGGCTACACCTTC
>.|.|TRBJ1-2|TRBV7-2
CASSSGQNYGYTF
TGTGCCAGCAGCTCAGGACAGAACTATGGCTACACCTTC
>.|TRBD1|TRBJ2-5|TRBV29-1
CSVRQGQETQYF
TGCAGCGTCCGACAGGGCCAAGAGACCCAGTACTTC
>.|TRBD2|TRBJ2-7|TRBV5-8
CASSPFLLAGPTYEQYF
TGTGCCAGCAGCCCCTTCCTACTAGCGGGGCCGACCTACGAGCAGTACTTC
>.|.|TRBJ1-2|TRBV19
CASSIQGPSYGYTF
TGTGCCAGTAGTATACAGGGCCCGAGTTATGGCTACACCTTC
>.|TRBD1|TRBJ2-2|TRBV7-3
CASSLKGGQGLTGELFF
TGTGCCAGCAGCTTAAAGGGCGGACAGGGATTAACCGGGGAGCTGTTTTTT
>.|TRBD2|TRBJ2-2|TRBV7-3
CASSPVSGSGTGELFF
TGTGCCAGCAGCCCCGTTAGCGGGAGTGGGACCGGGGAGCTGTTTTTT
>.|.|TRBJ1-1|TRBV29-1
CSALQQTEAFF
TGCAGCGCCTTACAGCAGACTGAAGCTTTCTTT
>.|TRBD1|TRBJ2-2|TRBV10-3
CAISETRQGPLNTGELFF
TGTGCCATCAGTGAGACCCGACAGGGACCCCTGAACACCGGGGAGCTGTTTTTT
>.|TRBD1|TRBJ1-1|TRBV6-6
CASSQVGGAGTEAFF
TGTGCCAGCAGTCAAGTAGGGGGCGCGGGCACTGAAGCTTTCTTT
>few|.|TRBJ1-5|TRBV5-1
CASSSEGGNQPQHF
TGCGCCAGCAGCTCTGAGGGGGGCAATCAGCCCCAGCATTTT
>.|.|TRBJ2-3|TRBV20-1
CSARNSDTQYF
TGCAGTGCTAGAAATTCGGATACGCAGTATTTT
>.|TRBD1|TRBJ1-6|TRBV27
CATRTGLSPLHF
TGTGCCACCAGGACAGGACTTTCACCCCTCCACTTT
>.|.|TRBJ1-2|TRBV28
CASRLPTGVNGYTF
TGTGCCAGCAGGCTCCCCACAGGAGTGAATGGCTACACCTTC
>.|TRBD2|TRBJ2-1|TRBV9
CASSVVGSGRLNEQFF
TGTGCCAGCAGCGTAGTGGGGAGCGGGAGGTTAAATGAGCAGTTCTTC
>few|.|TRBJ1-1|TRBV6-2/TRBV6-3
CASSFSEGIKTMNTEAFF
TGTGCCAGCAGTTTCTCGGAGGGGATCAAAACGATGAACACTGAAGCTTTCTTT
>few|.|TRBJ1-2|TRBV6-6
CASSYVFIGGYTF
TGTGCCAGCAGTTACGTTTTCATCGGTGGCTACACCTTC
>.|.|TRBJ2-1|TRBV4-3
CASSQDRRARHNEQFF
TGCGCCAGCAGCCAAGATCGCAGGGCCCGTCACAATGAGCAGTTCTTC
>.|.|TRBJ2-7|TRBV11-2
CASSSWTAYEQYF
TGTGCCAGCAGCTCCTGGACAGCCTACGAGCAGTACTTC
>once|TRBD2|TRBJ2-1|TRBV3-1/TRBV3-2
CASSQWSGGRRGNEQFF
TGTGCCAGCAGCCAATGGTCTGGCGGGAGAAGGGGCAATGAGCAGTTCTTC
>.|.|TRBJ2-3|TRBV7-2
CASSSPGLRRTDTQYF
TGTGCCAGCAGCTCTCCAGGGTTGCGAAGGACAGATACGCAGTATTTT
>.|.|TRBJ1-2|TRBV27
CASRAHQGHDGYTF
TGTGCCAGCAGGGCCCACCAGGGGCATGACGGCTACACCTTC
>.|.|TRBJ1-1|TRBV19
CASSIEQGPAEAFF
TGTGCCAGTAGTATAGAACAGGGCCCCGCTGAAGCTTTCTTT
>.|TRBD2|TRBJ2-3|TRBV7-3
CASSLAGGYADTQYF
TGTGCCAGCAGCTTAGCGGGAGGTTATGCAGATACGCAGTATTTT
>few|.|TRBJ2-1|TRBV11-2
CASSLVAGRGSYNEQFF
TGTGCCAGCAGCTTAGTGGCCGGGAGAGGCTCCTACAATGAGCAGTTCTTC
>.|.|TRBJ2-2|TRBV15
CATSREGGGELFF
TGTGCCACCAGCAGAGAAGGGGGCGGGGAGCTGTTTTTT
>.|.|TRBJ2-2|TRBV5-1
CASSPTGSGTGELFF
TGCGCCAGCAGCCCGACCGGGAGCGGCACCGGGGAGCTGTTTTTT
>.|.|TRBJ1-5|TRBV28
CASSLTAGVLDSNQPQHF
TGTGCCAGCAGTTTAACAGCAGGGGTCCTAGATAGCAATCAGCCCCAGCATTTT
>.|.|TRBJ2-2|TRBV9
CASSVNAGDTGELFF
TGTGCCAGCAGCGTCAACGCCGGGGACACCGGGGAGCTGTTTTTT